This T cell receptor beta chain was identified in a study of T cell responses to AZD1222 COVID-19 vaccine. Only in-frame clones appear in the TCRdb table, and some are missing; sequencing was by immunoSEQ multiplex PCR. The sample carries some 110,000 clones, around 90% recorded once. About this clone itself: The antigen is unknown.

Study-level points and caveats: Repertoire samples came only from after the peak T cell response. Among the donors, most were white British and more were female, and clonal diversity was possibly underestimated.

Germline V gene lookup returns CDR1 SGHVS and CDR2 FNYEAQ. The CDR3 extends over 18 amino acids. Trimming took 2 bases from V and 0 from J; bases not matched to a gene: 10. The starting material was peripheral blood, obtained 28 days after the second AZD1222 dose. The chain employs TRBV7-6 and TRBJ2-5, with 9 bases fitting TRBD2. The receptor was isolated from an adult who received the AZD1222 COVID-19 vaccine. The CDR3 loop reads CASSLFVRVAGDQETQYF. The CDR3 DNA reads as TGTGCCAGCAGCTTATTCGTTCGGGTAGCGGGGGACCAAGAGACCCAGTACTTC.